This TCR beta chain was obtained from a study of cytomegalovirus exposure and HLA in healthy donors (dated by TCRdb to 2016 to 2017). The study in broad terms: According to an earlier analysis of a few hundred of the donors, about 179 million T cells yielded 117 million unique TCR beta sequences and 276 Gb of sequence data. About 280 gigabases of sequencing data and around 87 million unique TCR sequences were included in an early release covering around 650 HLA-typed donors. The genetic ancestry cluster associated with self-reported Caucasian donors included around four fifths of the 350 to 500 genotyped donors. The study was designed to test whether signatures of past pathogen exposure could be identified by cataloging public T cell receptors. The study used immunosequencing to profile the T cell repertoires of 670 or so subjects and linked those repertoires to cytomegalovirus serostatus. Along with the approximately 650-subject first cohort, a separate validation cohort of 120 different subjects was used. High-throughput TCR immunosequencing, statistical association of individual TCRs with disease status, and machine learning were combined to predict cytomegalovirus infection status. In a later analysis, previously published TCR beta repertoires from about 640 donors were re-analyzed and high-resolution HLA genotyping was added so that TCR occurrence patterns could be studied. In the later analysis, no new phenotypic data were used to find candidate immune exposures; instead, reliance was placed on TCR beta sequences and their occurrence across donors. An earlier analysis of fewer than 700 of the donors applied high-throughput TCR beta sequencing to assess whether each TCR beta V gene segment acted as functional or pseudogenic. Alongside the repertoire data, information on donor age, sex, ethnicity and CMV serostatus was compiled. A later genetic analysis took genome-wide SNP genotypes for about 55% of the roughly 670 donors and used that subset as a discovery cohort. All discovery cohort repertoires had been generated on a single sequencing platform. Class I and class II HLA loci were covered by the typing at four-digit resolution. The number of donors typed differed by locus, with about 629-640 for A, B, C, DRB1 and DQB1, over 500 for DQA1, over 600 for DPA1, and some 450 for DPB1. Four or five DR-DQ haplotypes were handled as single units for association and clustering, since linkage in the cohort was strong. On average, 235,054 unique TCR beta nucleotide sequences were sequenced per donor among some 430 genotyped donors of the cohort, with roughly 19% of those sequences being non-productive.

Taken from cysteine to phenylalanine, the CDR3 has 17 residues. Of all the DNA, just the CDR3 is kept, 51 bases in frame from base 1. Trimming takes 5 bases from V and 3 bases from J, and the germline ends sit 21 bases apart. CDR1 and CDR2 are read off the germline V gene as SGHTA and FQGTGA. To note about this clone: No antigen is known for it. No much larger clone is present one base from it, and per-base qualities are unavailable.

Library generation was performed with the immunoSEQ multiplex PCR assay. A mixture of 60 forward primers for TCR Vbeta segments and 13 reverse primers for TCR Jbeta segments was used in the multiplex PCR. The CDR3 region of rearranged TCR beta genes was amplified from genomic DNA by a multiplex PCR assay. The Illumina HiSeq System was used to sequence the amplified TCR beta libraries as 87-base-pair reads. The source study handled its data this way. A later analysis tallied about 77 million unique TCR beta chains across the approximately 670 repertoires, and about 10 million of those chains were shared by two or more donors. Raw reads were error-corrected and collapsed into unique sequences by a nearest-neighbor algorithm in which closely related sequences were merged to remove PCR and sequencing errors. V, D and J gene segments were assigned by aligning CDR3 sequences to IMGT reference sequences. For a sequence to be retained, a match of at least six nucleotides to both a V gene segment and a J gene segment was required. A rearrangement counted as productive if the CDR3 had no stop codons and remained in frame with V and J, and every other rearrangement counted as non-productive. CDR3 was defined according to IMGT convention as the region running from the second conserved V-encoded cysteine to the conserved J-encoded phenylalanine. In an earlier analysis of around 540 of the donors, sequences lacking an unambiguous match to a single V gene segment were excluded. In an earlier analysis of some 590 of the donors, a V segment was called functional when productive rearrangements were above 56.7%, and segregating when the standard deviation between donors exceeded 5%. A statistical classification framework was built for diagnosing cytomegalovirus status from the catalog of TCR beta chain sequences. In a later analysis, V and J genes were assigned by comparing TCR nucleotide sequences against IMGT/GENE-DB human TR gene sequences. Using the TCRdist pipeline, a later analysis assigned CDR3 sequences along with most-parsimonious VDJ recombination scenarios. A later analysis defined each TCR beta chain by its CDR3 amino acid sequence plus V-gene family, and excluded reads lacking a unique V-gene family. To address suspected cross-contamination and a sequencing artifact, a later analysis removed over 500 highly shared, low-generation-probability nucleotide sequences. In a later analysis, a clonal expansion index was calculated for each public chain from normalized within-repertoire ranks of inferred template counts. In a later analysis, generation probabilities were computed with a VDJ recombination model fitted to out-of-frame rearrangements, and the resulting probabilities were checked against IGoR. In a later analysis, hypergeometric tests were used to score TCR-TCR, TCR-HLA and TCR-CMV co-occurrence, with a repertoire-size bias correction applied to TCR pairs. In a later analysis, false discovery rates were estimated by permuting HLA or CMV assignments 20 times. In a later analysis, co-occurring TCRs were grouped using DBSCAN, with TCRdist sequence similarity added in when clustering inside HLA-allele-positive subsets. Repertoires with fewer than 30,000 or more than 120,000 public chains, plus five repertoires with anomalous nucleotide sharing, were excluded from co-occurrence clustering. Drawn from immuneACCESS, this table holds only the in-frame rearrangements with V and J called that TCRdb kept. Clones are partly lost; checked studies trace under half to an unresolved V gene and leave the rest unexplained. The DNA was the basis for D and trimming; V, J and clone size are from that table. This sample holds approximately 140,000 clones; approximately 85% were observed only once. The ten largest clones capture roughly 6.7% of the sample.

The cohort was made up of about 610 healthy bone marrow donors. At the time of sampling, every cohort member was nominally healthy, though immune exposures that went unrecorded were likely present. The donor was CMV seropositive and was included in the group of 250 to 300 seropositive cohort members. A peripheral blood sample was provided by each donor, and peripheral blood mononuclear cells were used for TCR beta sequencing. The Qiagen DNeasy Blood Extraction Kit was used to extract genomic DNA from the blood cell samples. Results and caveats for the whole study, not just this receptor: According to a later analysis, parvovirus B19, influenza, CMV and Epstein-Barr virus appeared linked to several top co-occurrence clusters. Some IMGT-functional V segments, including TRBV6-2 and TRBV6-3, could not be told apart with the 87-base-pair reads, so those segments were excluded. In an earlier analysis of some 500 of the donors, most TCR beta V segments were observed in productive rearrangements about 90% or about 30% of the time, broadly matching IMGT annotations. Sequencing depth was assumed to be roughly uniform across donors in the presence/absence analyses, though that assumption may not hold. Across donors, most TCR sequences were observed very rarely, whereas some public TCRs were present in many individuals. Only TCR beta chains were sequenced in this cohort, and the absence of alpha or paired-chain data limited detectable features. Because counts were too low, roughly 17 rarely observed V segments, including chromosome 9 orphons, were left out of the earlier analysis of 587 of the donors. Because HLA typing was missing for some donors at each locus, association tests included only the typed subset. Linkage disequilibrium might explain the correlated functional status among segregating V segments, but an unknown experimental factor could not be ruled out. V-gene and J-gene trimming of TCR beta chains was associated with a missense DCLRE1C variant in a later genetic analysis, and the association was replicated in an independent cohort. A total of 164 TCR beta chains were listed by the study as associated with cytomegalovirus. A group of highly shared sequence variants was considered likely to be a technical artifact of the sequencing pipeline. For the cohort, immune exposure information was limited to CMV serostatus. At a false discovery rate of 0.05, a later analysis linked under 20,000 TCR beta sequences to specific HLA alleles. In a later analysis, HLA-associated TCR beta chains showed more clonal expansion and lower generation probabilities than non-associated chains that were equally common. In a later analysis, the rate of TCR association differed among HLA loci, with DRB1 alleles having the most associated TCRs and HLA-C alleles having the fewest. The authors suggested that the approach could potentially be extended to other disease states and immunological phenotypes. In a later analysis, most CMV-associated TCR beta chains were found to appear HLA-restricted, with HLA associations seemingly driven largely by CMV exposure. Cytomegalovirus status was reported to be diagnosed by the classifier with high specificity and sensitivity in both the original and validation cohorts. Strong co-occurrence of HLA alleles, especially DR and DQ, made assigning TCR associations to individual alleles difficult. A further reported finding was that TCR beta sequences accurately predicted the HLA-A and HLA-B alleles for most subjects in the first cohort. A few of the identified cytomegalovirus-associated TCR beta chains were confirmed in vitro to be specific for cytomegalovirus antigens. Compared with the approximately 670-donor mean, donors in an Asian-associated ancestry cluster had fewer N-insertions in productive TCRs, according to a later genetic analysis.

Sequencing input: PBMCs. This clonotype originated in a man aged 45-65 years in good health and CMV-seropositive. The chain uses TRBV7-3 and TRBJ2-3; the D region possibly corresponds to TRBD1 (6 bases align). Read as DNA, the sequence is TGTGCCAGCAGCCCCCCCCCAGGGGAGCTGGGAACAGATACGCAGTATTTT. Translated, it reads CASSPPPGELGTDTQYF.